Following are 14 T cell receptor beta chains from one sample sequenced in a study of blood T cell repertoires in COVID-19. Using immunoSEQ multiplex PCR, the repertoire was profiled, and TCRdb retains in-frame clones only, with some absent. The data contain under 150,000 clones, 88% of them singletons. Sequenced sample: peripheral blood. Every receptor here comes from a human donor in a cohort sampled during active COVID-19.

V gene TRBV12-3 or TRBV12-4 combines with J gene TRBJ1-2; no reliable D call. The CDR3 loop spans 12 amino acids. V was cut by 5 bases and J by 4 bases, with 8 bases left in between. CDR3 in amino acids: CASSPRSYGYTF. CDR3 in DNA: TGTGCCAGCAGTCCCCGGAGCTATGGCTACACCTTC.

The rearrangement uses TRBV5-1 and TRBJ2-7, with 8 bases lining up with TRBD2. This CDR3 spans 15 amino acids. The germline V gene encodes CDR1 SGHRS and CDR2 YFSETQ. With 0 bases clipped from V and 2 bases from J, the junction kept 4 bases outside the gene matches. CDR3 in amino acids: CASSLGRGGTYEQYF. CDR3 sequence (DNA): TGCGCCAGCAGCTTGGGTCGCGGGGGGACCTACGAGCAGTACTTC.

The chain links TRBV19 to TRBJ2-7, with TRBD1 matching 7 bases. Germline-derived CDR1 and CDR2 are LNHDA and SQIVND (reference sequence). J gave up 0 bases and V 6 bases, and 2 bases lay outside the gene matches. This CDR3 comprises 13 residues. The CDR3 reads CASSGTVSYEQYF. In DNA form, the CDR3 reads TGTGCCAGTAGCGGGACAGTCTCCTACGAGCAGTACTTC.

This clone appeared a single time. The CDR3 is CASSLEGTHYNEQFF. The DNA of the CDR3 is TGTGCCAGCAGCTTAGAAGGGACACACTACAATGAGCAGTTCTTC. J is TRBJ2-1 and V is TRBV7-2, with D possibly TRBD1 on 6 matching bases. V was clipped by 1 base and J by 3 bases, with 10 bases between them. The V gene's germline CDR1 is SGHTA and CDR2 FQGNSA. The CDR3 totals 15 residues.

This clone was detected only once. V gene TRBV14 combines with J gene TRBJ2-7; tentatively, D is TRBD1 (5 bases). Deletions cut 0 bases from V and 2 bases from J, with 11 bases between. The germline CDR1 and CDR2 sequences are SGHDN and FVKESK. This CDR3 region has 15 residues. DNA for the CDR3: TGTGCCAGCAGCCAAGATTCGACAGTCCCCTACGAGCAGTACTTC. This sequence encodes CASSQDSTVPYEQYF.

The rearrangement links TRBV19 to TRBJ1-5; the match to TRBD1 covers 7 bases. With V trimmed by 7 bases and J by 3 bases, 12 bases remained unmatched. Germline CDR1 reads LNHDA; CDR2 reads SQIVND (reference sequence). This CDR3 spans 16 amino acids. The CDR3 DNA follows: TGTGCCAGTATCCCCGCCACAGGGGCCACCAATCAGCCCCAGCATTTT. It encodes CASIPATGATNQPQHF.

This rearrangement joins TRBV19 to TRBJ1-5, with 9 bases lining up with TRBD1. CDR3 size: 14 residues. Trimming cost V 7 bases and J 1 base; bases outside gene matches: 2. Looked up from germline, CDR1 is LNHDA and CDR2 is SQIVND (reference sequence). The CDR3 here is CASTDRGSNQPQHF. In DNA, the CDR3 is TGTGCCAGTACGGACAGGGGAAGCAATCAGCCCCAGCATTTT.

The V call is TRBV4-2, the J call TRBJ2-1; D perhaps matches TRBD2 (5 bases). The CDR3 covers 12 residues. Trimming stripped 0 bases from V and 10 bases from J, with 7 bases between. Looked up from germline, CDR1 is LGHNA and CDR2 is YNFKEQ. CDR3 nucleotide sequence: TGTGCCAGCAGCCAAGACACGGGGGAGCAGTTCTTC. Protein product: CASSQDTGEQFF.

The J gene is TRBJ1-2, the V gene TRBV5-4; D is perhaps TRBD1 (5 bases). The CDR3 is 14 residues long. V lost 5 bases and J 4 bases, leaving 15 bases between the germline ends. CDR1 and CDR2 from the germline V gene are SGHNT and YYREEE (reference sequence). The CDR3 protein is CASRGLTGTYGYTF. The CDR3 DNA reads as TGTGCCAGCAGGGGGCTCACAGGAACCTATGGCTACACCTTC. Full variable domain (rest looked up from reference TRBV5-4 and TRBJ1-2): ETGVTQSPTHLIKTRGQQVTLRCSSQSGHNTVSWYQQALGQGPQFIFQYYREEENGRGNFPPRFSGLQFPNYSSELNVNALELDDSALYLCASRGLTGTYGYTFGSGTRLTVV.

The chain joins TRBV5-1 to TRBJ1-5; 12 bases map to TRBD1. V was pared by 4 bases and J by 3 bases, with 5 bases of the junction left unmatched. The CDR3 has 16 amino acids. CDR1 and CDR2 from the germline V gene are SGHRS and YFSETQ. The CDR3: CASSDGTGGINQPQHF. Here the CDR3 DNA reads TGCGCCAGCAGCGACGGGACAGGGGGCATCAATCAGCCCCAGCATTTT.

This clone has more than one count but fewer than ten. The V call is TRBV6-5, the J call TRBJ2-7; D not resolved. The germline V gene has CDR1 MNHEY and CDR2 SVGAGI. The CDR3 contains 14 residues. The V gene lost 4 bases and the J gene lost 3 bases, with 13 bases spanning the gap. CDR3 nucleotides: TGTGCCAGCAGTTCTGACATTGGTGGCTACGAGCAGTACTTC. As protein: CASSSDIGGYEQYF.

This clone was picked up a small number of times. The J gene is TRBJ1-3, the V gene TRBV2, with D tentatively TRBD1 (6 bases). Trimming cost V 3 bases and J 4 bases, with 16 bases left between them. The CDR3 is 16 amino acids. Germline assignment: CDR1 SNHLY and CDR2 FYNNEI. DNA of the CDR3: TGTGCCAGCAGTGACTGGGAACAGGGCTCCGGAAACACCATATATTTT. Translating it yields CASSDWEQGSGNTIYF.

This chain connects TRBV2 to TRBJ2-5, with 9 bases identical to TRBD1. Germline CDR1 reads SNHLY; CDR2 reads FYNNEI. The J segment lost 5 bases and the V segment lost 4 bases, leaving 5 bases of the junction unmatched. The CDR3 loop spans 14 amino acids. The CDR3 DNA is TGTGCCAGCAGTGCACAGGGGGCGCGGGAGACCCAGTACTTC. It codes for CASSAQGARETQYF.

The CDR3: CASSLSGIYYNEQFF. CDR3 coding DNA: TGTGCCAGCAGCTTATCAGGGATATACTACAATGAGCAGTTCTTC. V usage is TRBV7-3 and J usage is TRBJ2-1, with D maybe TRBD1 (5 bases). This CDR3 region has 15 residues. Trimming stripped 2 bases from V and 3 bases from J, with 11 bases between. Germline values: CDR1 SGHTA, CDR2 FQGTGA.